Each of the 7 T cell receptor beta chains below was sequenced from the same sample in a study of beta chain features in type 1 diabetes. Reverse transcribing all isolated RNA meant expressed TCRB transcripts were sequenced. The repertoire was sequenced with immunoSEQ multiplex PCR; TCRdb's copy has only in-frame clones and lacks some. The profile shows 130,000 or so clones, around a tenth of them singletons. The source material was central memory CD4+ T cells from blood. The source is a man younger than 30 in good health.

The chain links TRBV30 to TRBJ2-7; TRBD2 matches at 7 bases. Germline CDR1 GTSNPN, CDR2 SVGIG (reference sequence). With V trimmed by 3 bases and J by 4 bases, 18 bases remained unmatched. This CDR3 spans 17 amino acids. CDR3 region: CAWSHPGGGRGPYEQYF. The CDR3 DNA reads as TGTGCCTGGAGCCACCCGGGGGGAGGCAGAGGTCCATACGAGCAGTACTTC.

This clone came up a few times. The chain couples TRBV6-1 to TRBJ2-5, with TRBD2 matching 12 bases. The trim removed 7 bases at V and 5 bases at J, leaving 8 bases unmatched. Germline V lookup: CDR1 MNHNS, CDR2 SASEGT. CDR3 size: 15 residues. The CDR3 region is CASIASGGAQETQYF. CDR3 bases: TGTGCCAGCATTGCTAGCGGGGGGGCCCAGGAGACCCAGTACTTC.

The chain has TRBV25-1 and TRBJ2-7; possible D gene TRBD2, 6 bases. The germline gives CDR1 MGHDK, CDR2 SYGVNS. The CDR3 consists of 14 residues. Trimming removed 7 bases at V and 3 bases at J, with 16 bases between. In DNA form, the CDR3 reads TGTGCCAGCATGAGCCCAGGGAGGTTCTACGAGCAGTACTTC. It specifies CASMSPGRFYEQYF.

The CDR3 coding sequence is TGTGCCAGCAGCTTGCGCCTACTTAACACAGATACGCAGTATTTT. Its translation is CASSLRLLNTDTQYF. The chain combines TRBV5-6 with TRBJ2-3, with D uncertain. CDR3 length: 15 residues. Germline-derived CDR1 and CDR2 are SGHDT and YYEEEE. Trimming stripped 1 base from V and 2 bases from J, with 11 bases between.

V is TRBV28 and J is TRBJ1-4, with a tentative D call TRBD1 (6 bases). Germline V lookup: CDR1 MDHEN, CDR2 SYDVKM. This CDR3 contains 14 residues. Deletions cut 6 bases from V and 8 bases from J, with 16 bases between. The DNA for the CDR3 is TGTGCCAGCAGCCAGCAACCAGGGGAGGAAAAACTGTTTTTT. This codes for CASSQQPGEEKLFF.

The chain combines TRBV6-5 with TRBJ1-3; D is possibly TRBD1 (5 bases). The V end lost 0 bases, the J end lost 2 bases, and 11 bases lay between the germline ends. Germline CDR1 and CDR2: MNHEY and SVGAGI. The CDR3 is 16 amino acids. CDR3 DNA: TGTGCCAGCAGTTACTCGATGCAGGGTACTGGAAACACCATATATTTT. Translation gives CASSYSMQGTGNTIYF.

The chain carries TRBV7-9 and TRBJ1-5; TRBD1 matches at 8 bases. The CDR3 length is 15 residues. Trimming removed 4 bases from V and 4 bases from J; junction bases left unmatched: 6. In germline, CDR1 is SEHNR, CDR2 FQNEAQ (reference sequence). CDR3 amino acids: CASSSWTGLNQPQHF. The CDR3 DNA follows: TGTGCCAGCAGCTCCTGGACAGGGTTGAATCAGCCCCAGCATTTT.